The rows below give T cell receptor beta chains drawn from one sample of a study of T cells after yellow fever vaccination. In TCRdb, the 5' RACE reads were re-called with MiXCR into one record per CDR3 protein. The repertoire holds some 300,000 distinct CDR3 sequences, with approximately 8% as singletons. The sample in question was PBMCs, obtained around 45 days after the first yellow fever vaccination. The receptor set was obtained from a man between 18 and 29 years old who received the YFV17D yellow fever vaccine. The CDR3 runs from the conserved cysteine through the conserved F or W.

v_gene	CDR3aa
TRBV18	CASSPISWGNEQFF
TRBV15	CATSRDIEVKGYTF
TRBV14	CASSHPRSRRSSGANVLTF
TRBV5-4	CASSLSLRGHEKLFF
TRBV7-2	CASSLAPSGGRVAFF
TRBV5-1	CASSLERVGDTQYF
TRBV7-9	CASSSGALEHLFF
TRBV12-3/TRBV12-4	CASTESGPLHF
TRBV12-3/TRBV12-4	CASTETGGIYGYTF
TRBV5-8	CASSSGGASSYNEQFF
TRBV6-1	CASSKHGGSSYEQYF
TRBV6-2/TRBV6-3	CASSARQGSDGYTF
TRBV12-3/TRBV12-4	CASSLGKSANEKLFF
TRBV6-1	CASSEPAQAGNTIYF
TRBV20-1	CSAGDRKETQYF
TRBV4-3	CASSQGGGADTQYF
TRBV28	CASTVLRQGFEKLFF
TRBV7-9	CASSPEPVRYNEQFF
TRBV5-6	CASSLGVAGGLTYNEQFF
TRBV12-3/TRBV12-4	CASSLGTGRGTQYF
TRBV12-3/TRBV12-4	CASSLLARELAGDHTGELFF
TRBV5-1	CASSLANYGEQFF
TRBV3-1	CASSQAPGPGYTF
TRBV11-2	CASSREGTGTGELFF
TRBV5-6	CASSLGRLSGQGKAQYF
TRBV9	CASSPSGTYSSNEQFF
TRBV5-1	CASSLARGRDGELFF
TRBV12-3/TRBV12-4	CASVARGQGFGGELFF
TRBV2	CASSGTGERSNQPQHF
TRBV12-3/TRBV12-4	CASSRGEGASYEQYF
TRBV20-1	CSARGGGSQHF
TRBV6-5	CASSYEPGYTF
TRBV12-3/TRBV12-4	CASSIRAGEQFF
TRBV4-3	CASSQDQDYPPLHF
TRBV12-3/TRBV12-4	CACGQGEKLFF
TRBV5-1	CASSFTSGGAGEQFF
TRBV6-5	CASSHGTPASYNEQFF